One TCR beta chain is described in this entry. Its antigen is still unknown. No much larger clonotype is one base removed from it; base qualities were not supplied. This record belongs to a study of cytomegalovirus exposure and HLA in healthy donors (dated by TCRdb to about 2017). About the investigation overall: An earlier analysis of about 530 of the donors reported over 250 Gb of sequence data and about 120 million unique TCR beta sequences obtained from some 200 million T cells. About 330 gigabases of sequencing data and approximately 91 million unique TCR sequences made up an early release that covered under 750 HLA-typed donors. The genetic ancestry cluster associated with self-reported Caucasian donors included 81% of the roughly 400 genotyped donors. The study aimed to test whether signatures of past pathogen exposure could be identified by cataloging public T cell receptors. Using immunosequencing, the study profiled T cell repertoires from about 610 subjects and related those repertoires to cytomegalovirus serostatus. Besides the first cohort of around 700 subjects, a separate validation cohort made up of 120 different subjects was used. The study combined high-throughput TCR immunosequencing, statistical association of individual TCRs with disease status, and machine learning to predict cytomegalovirus infection status. In a later analysis, previously published TCR beta repertoires from several hundred donors were re-analyzed and high-resolution HLA genotyping was added so that TCR occurrence patterns could be studied. The later analysis used no new phenotypic data to find candidate immune exposures, relying instead on TCR beta sequences and their occurrence across donors. An earlier analysis of some 500 of the donors applied high-throughput TCR beta sequencing to assess whether each TCR beta V gene segment acted as functional or pseudogenic. Donor age, sex, ethnicity and CMV serostatus were collected together with the repertoire data. In a later genetic analysis, genome-wide SNP genotypes for about 55% of the 666 donors were used, and that subset was treated as a discovery cohort. All discovery cohort repertoires had been generated on a single sequencing platform. Both class I and class II loci were covered by HLA typing, at four-digit resolution. The number of typed donors differed by locus: 629-630 for A, B, C, DRB1 and DQB1; roughly 510 for DQA1; fewer than 610 for DPA1; and around 490 for DPB1. Because of strong linkage in the cohort, roughly five DR-DQ haplotypes were treated as single units for association and clustering. Across under 500 genotyped donors of the cohort, an average of approximately 240,000 unique TCR beta nucleotide sequences per donor were sequenced, and around 19% of those sequences were non-productive.

In total, 500 to 700 healthy bone marrow donors made up the cohort. Cohort members were all nominally healthy when sampled, although unrecorded immune exposures were likely present. The donor tested CMV seronegative and was one of the 352 seronegative cohort members. A peripheral blood sample was collected from each donor, and TCR beta sequencing was performed on peripheral blood mononuclear cells. The Qiagen DNeasy Blood Extraction Kit was used to extract genomic DNA from the blood cell samples. General conclusions and limits of the study: A later analysis associated 15,000 to 20,000 TCR beta sequences with specific HLA alleles at a false discovery rate of 0.05. V-gene and J-gene trimming of TCR beta chains was associated with a missense DCLRE1C variant in a later genetic analysis, and the association was replicated in an independent cohort. According to the authors, the approach could potentially be generalized to other disease states and immunological phenotypes. A group of highly shared sequence variants was considered likely to be a technical artifact of the sequencing pipeline. In vitro tests confirmed that three of the cytomegalovirus-associated TCR beta chains recognize cytomegalovirus antigens. A further reported finding was that TCR beta sequences accurately predicted the HLA-A and HLA-B alleles for most subjects in the first cohort. According to a later analysis, parvovirus B19, influenza, CMV and Epstein-Barr virus appeared linked to several top co-occurrence clusters. An earlier analysis of some 560 of the donors showed that most TCR beta V segments appeared in productive rearrangements either about 87% or about 30% of the time, which broadly matched IMGT annotations. Compared with the approximately 600-donor mean, donors in an Asian-associated ancestry cluster had fewer N-insertions in productive TCRs, according to a later genetic analysis. Most TCR sequences were observed very rarely across donors, whereas some public TCRs were present in many individuals. Assigning TCR associations to individual alleles was difficult when HLA alleles, especially DR and DQ, strongly co-occurred. In both the original and validation cohorts, the classifier was reported to diagnose cytomegalovirus status with high specificity and sensitivity. In a later analysis, the rate of TCR association differed among HLA loci, with DRB1 alleles having the most associated TCRs and HLA-C alleles having the fewest. In a later analysis, HLA-associated TCR beta chains were found to be more clonally expanded and to have lower generation probabilities than equally common non-associated chains. CMV serostatus was the only immune exposure information available for the cohort. Because HLA typing was missing for some donors at each locus, association tests included only the typed subset. Only TCR beta chains were sequenced in this cohort, and the absence of alpha or paired-chain data limited detectable features. Most CMV-associated TCR beta chains appeared to be HLA-restricted in a later analysis, and the HLA associations seemed to be driven largely by CMV exposure. Because the 87-base-pair reads could not distinguish some IMGT-functional V segments, including TRBV6-2 and TRBV6-3, those segments were excluded. The study listed 164 TCR beta chains as associated with cytomegalovirus. The presence/absence analyses assumed that sequencing depth was roughly uniform across donors, and that assumption may not be true. The earlier analysis of a few hundred of the donors excluded roughly 17 rarely observed V segments, including chromosome 9 orphons, because counts were too low. Correlated functional status among segregating V segments might be attributable to linkage disequilibrium, but an unknown experimental factor could not be ruled out.

Receptors were amplified or captured by the immunoSEQ multiplex PCR assay. For the multiplex PCR, a mixture combining 60 forward primers for TCR Vbeta segments and 13 reverse primers for TCR Jbeta segments was used. The CDR3 region of rearranged TCR beta genes was amplified from genomic DNA by a multiplex PCR assay. The Illumina HiSeq System was used to sequence the amplified TCR beta libraries as 87-base-pair reads. The authors' pipeline ran thus. A later analysis tallied 80 million to 95 million unique TCR beta chains across the 666 repertoires, and around 9.9 million of those chains were shared by two or more donors. A nearest-neighbor algorithm error-corrected the raw reads and collapsed the reads into unique sequences, merging closely related sequences to remove PCR and sequencing errors. V, D and J gene segments were assigned by aligning CDR3 sequences to IMGT reference sequences. For a sequence to be retained, a match of at least six nucleotides to both a V gene segment and a J gene segment was required. A rearrangement was called productive if the CDR3 had no stop codons and remained in frame with V and J, and every other rearrangement was called non-productive. Following IMGT convention, CDR3 was defined as the stretch from the second conserved V-encoded cysteine to the conserved J-encoded phenylalanine. In an earlier analysis of around 570 of the donors, sequences lacking an unambiguous match to a single V gene segment were excluded. An earlier analysis of a few hundred of the donors classified V segments as functional when productive rearrangements were above 56.7% and as segregating when the standard deviation between donors was above 5%. A statistical classification framework was built for diagnosing cytomegalovirus status from the catalog of TCR beta chain sequences. A later analysis assigned V and J genes by comparing TCR nucleotide sequences with IMGT/GENE-DB human TR gene sequences. The TCRdist pipeline was used in a later analysis to assign CDR3 sequences and most-parsimonious VDJ recombination scenarios. In a later analysis, each TCR beta chain was defined by its CDR3 amino acid sequence together with its V-gene family, and reads lacking a unique V-gene family were excluded. As a way to deal with suspected cross-contamination and a sequencing artifact, a later analysis dropped 500 to 700 nucleotide sequences that were highly shared and had low generation probability. A later analysis calculated a clonal expansion index for each public chain from normalized within-repertoire ranks of inferred template counts. In a later analysis, generation probabilities were computed using a VDJ recombination model fitted to out-of-frame rearrangements, and the results were checked against IGoR. A later analysis scored TCR-TCR, TCR-HLA and TCR-CMV co-occurrence with hypergeometric tests, applying a repertoire-size bias correction to TCR pairs. To estimate false discovery rates, a later analysis permuted the HLA or CMV assignments 20 times. In a later analysis, co-occurring TCRs were grouped using DBSCAN, with TCRdist sequence similarity added in when clustering inside HLA-allele-positive subsets. Repertoires with fewer than 30,000 or more than 120,000 public chains were left out of co-occurrence clustering, as were four to six repertoires with anomalous nucleotide sharing. Sourced from immuneACCESS, this table was stored by TCRdb with only in-frame sequences that have V and J called. A share of the clones is absent; for the studies checked, an unresolved V gene accounts for under half, and the remainder has no known explanation. V and J calls and clone size are copied from that table; D and trimming were computed from the DNA. Present in this sample are about 180,000 clones, approximately 80% of which were seen just once. Approximately 0.55% of the sample is in the top ten clones.

Sequences LNHDA (CDR1) and SQIVND (CDR2) are obtained from the germline V gene (reference sequence). The CDR3, cysteine through phenylalanine, is 15 amino acids long. Of the read, only the CDR3 DNA is kept; its 45 bases are in frame from base 1. A distance of 17 bases separates the germline ends of V and J, which lose 2 bases and 7 bases respectively. The receptor was derived from a woman aged 45-65 years in good health and CMV-seronegative. The receptor chain draws on TRBV19 and TRBJ1-2; TRBD1 is possibly the D segment (5 matching bases). Sample: PBMCs. The CDR3 reads as follows: CASSISQGGLIGYTF. The nucleotides read TGTGCCAGTAGTATATCCCAGGGAGGGCTCATTGGCTACACCTTC.